These 13 T cell receptor beta chains share one sample of origin, sequenced in a study of technical replicates of blood from several donors. The table came from immunoSEQ multiplex PCR; TCRdb's copy has only in-frame clones and leaves some out. The sample yields 70,000 or so clones, 88% seen once. Sequenced material: PBMCs. These receptor sequences come from a human donor in good health. Some clones in this sample may be carry-over from other donors' samples.

This chain connects TRBV6-6 to TRBJ2-5, with D possibly matching TRBD2 (5 bases). The CDR3 is made up of 13 amino acids. The germline gives CDR1 MNHNY, CDR2 SVGAGI (reference sequence). V was trimmed by 7 bases and J by 5 bases, leaving 14 bases between them. For the CDR3, the DNA is TGTGCCAGCACTCTTCCCGGGGTGGAGACCCAGTACTTC. Translated, it gives CASTLPGVETQYF.

The chain links TRBV7-2 to TRBJ1-4, with D maybe TRBD1 (5 bases). Germline CDR1 SGHTA, CDR2 FQGNSA. V was trimmed by 1 base and J by 8 bases, leaving 14 bases between them. The CDR3 consists of 15 residues. The CDR3 reads CASSLEGGVREKLFF. CDR3 sequence (DNA): TGTGCCAGCAGCTTAGAGGGAGGGGTCCGGGAAAAACTGTTTTTT.

The chain couples TRBV28 to TRBJ2-1; TRBD2 matches 9 bases. With V trimmed by 2 bases and J by 7 bases, 12 bases remained unmatched. The CDR3 runs to 17 residues. Germline assignment: CDR1 MDHEN and CDR2 SYDVKM. CDR3 loop: CASSLLAGRQIDNEQFF. In nucleotides, the CDR3 is TGTGCCAGCAGTTTACTAGCGGGACGGCAAATAGATAATGAGCAGTTCTTC.

The gene calls are TRBV18 and TRBJ1-2; TRBD1 matches 7 bases. The CDR3 runs to 15 residues. With V trimmed by 2 bases and J by 5 bases, 8 bases remained unmatched. Germline V lookup: CDR1 KGHSH, CDR2 LQKENI. The CDR3 bases are TGTGCCAGCTCACCAGGACAGACAGGGCCATATGGCTACACCTTC. Protein: CASSPGQTGPYGYTF.

This clone was counted once. CDR3 residues: CASSSGGVHNEQFF. The CDR3 DNA is TGTGCCAGCAGTTCCGGGGGGGTACACAATGAGCAGTTCTTC. This sequence joins TRBV28 and TRBJ2-1; 8 bases map to TRBD2. CDR1 and CDR2 (germline): MDHEN, SYDVKM. This CDR3 spans 14 amino acids. V lost 4 bases to trimming and J lost 5 bases; unmatched junction nucleotides: 4.

The chain uses TRBV9 and TRBJ2-3; D is undetermined. The CDR3 extends over 13 amino acids. CDR1 is SGDLS, CDR2 YYNGEE, per germline. Trimming shortened V by 3 bases and J by 3 bases, and 8 bases separated the two germline ends. The CDR3 region has the DNA TGTGCCAGCAGCGAAAGCAGGACAGATACGCAGTATTTT. Translating gives CASSESRTDTQYF.

This clone occurred a few times. This chain connects TRBV4-3 to TRBJ2-3; D is perhaps TRBD2 (5 bases). This CDR3 has 14 residues. The V end was cut by 0 bases, the J end by 4 bases, with 8 bases between. Looked up from germline, CDR1 is LGHNA and CDR2 is YSLEER. The CDR3 is CASSQDRGPDTQYF. DNA of the CDR3: TGCGCCAGCAGCCAAGATCGGGGTCCAGATACGCAGTATTTT.

This clone was detected only a few times. The CDR3 DNA follows: TGCGCCAGCAGCTTGGAACCTACGGGACAGGGCATCTATGGGCAGTACTTC. Residues: CASSLEPTGQGIYGQYF. The chain is built from TRBV5-1 and TRBJ2-7; 9 nucleotides match TRBD1. Germline-derived CDR1 and CDR2 are SGHRS and YFSETQ. The CDR3 loop spans 17 amino acids. V shed 0 bases and J 9 bases; nucleotides not matched to a gene: 16. Using reference TRBV5-1 and TRBJ2-7 for the parts outside the CDR3, the full variable domain is KAGVTQTPRYLIKTRGQQVTLSCSPISGHRSVSWYQQTPGQGLQFLFEYFSETQRNKGNFPGRFSGRQFSNSRSEMNVSTLELGDSALYLCASSLEPTGQGIYGQYFGPGTRLTVT.

DNA of the CDR3: TGTGCCAGCGACAGTGGACCGGGACTAGCGGTTCCGGGAGAGCAGTACTTC. Translation gives CASDSGPGLAVPGEQYF. The chain combines TRBV7-2 with TRBJ2-7; 11 bases are a match to TRBD2. The germline gives CDR1 SGHTA, CDR2 FQGNSA. CDR3 size: 17 residues. Trimming took 8 bases from V and 7 from J; bases not matched to a gene: 19.

The gene calls are TRBV11-3 and TRBJ2-1, with a possible D match to TRBD2 (5 bases). This CDR3 spans 17 amino acids. Per the germline V gene, CDR1 is SGHNT and CDR2 is YENEEA. Trimming left V 4 bases short and J 0 bases short, with 16 bases between. The CDR3 loop is CASSSTFLGSSYNEQFF. The CDR3 bases are TGTGCCAGCAGCTCTACCTTCCTGGGGAGCTCCTACAATGAGCAGTTCTTC.

The chain joins TRBV6-1 to TRBJ2-3; D possibly corresponds to TRBD2 (5 bases). Germline-derived CDR1 and CDR2 are MNHNS and SASEGT. Trimming took 6 bases from V and 4 from J, leaving 17 bases between them. The CDR3 totals 15 residues. For the CDR3, the DNA is TGTGCCAGCAGGTTCGGTGAGGGTCGCCCAGATACGCAGTATTTT. Translated: CASRFGEGRPDTQYF.

The chain recombines TRBV6-6 with TRBJ2-3; D unresolved. Germline V CDR1 and CDR2: MNHNY, SVGAGI (reference sequence). Trimming took 7 bases from V and 6 from J, leaving 14 bases between them. This CDR3 comprises 13 residues. The CDR3 DNA is TGTGCCAGCACCTCCCCTAGGTCTGATACGCAGTATTTT. This encodes CASTSPRSDTQYF.

In the case of this clone: The same CDR3 is also encoded by other DNA sequences in this sample. The chain links TRBV7-9 to TRBJ1-3; D not resolved. From germline, CDR1 is SEHNR and CDR2 FQNEAQ (reference sequence). V was pared by 5 bases and J by 1 base, with 12 bases between. The CDR3 length is 15 residues. CDR3 nucleotides: TGTGCCAGCAGCCCCCCGGGATTTTCTGGAAACACCATATATTTT. It codes for CASSPPGFSGNTIYF.